This is a list of T cell receptor beta chains from one sample in a study of blood T cell repertoires in COVID-19. Measured with immunoSEQ multiplex PCR; TCRdb has only the in-frame clones, and not every one. The sample includes 180,000 or so clones, about 82% seen only once; the top ten take around 5.7%. Sequenced input: PBMCs or T cells enriched from blood (not recorded which). The source is a man aged 35 to 55 with acute COVID-19. Each CDR3 is given with its conserved first and last residue. D genes are given only for firm matches. Clone size is stated in some rows and not others, as once, few, many or a class when expanded.

cdr3_aa	cdr3_nt	d_call	j_call	clone_size	cdr3_length	v_call
CASSLGRWGQGPRRTHEQYF	TGTGCCAGCAGCTTAGGGAGGTGGGGACAGGGGCCACGCAGAACCCACGAGCAGTACTTC	TRBD1	TRBJ2-7	-	20	TRBV11-3
CASSQDRGAIYEQYF	TGTGCCAGCAGCCAAGACAGGGGTGCAATCTACGAGCAGTACTTC	TRBD1	TRBJ2-7	few	15	TRBV16
CASSLVPGGTDTQYF	TGCGCCAGCAGCTTGGTACCAGGGGGGACAGATACGCAGTATTTT	-	TRBJ2-3	-	15	TRBV5-1
CASSLGVGVSSEQYF	TGTGCCAGCAGTTTAGGCGTAGGAGTCTCCAGCGAGCAGTACTTC	-	TRBJ2-7	-	15	TRBV28
CASTPGVAKLTGELFF	TGTGCCAGTACGCCCGGGGTTGCAAAACTCACCGGGGAGCTGTTTTTT	-	TRBJ2-2	once	16	TRBV2
CASRRTETYEQYF	TGTGCCAGCAGACGGACAGAGACCTACGAGCAGTACTTC	-	TRBJ2-7	-	13	TRBV5-4
CATSQTERGFDEQFF	TGTGCCACCAGCCAGACTGAAAGAGGCTTTGACGAGCAGTTCTTC	-	TRBJ2-1	once	15	TRBV24-1
CASSSRGDGEKLFF	TGTGCCAGCAGTTCACGGGGAGACGGAGAAAAACTGTTTTTT	-	TRBJ1-4	-	14	TRBV27
CASSEGGGQSANYGYTF	TGTGCCAGCAGTGAAGGCGGGGGGCAGAGCGCTAACTATGGCTACACCTTC	-	TRBJ1-2	once	17	TRBV2
CASSLDAINEQFF	TGTGCCAGCAGCTTAGACGCGATCAATGAGCAGTTCTTC	-	TRBJ2-1	once	13	TRBV12-3/TRBV12-4
CASRGTGTANEAFF	TGTGCCAGCAGGGGGACGGGGACAGCCAATGAAGCTTTCTTT	TRBD1	TRBJ1-1	once	14	TRBV6-4
CASSIGAGTYNEQFF	TGCGCCAGCAGCATAGGGGCAGGAACCTACAATGAGCAGTTCTTC	-	TRBJ2-1	-	15	TRBV4-3
CASSARPRTGEAFF	TGTGCCAGTAGTGCCCGACCTCGGACAGGTGAAGCTTTCTTT	TRBD1	TRBJ1-1	-	14	TRBV19
CASSELAGVVEQYF	TGTGCCAGCAGTGAACTCGCGGGAGTGGTCGAGCAGTACTTC	TRBD2	TRBJ2-7	once	14	TRBV6-1
CASSLGVGGSLSYNEQFF	TGTGCCAGCAGCTTAGGGGTAGGCGGGAGTCTCTCCTACAATGAGCAGTTCTTC	TRBD2	TRBJ2-1	-	18	TRBV7-9
CASSLAGGKYNEQFF	TGTGCCAGCAGCCTAGCGGGAGGGAAATACAATGAGCAGTTCTTC	TRBD2	TRBJ2-1	-	15	TRBV11-1
CASGLQGTSGTHNEQFF	TGTGCCAGCGGGCTCCAAGGGACTAGCGGGACTCACAATGAGCAGTTCTTC	TRBD2	TRBJ2-1	-	17	TRBV7-2
CASSPQTGERHSTNEKLFF	TGTGCCAGCAGCCCCCAGACGGGGGAACGGCACTCAACTAATGAAAAACTGTTTTTT	-	TRBJ1-4	-	19	TRBV9
CAWSVRLASEQYF	TGTGCCTGGAGTGTACGACTAGCGAGTGAGCAGTACTTC	TRBD2	TRBJ2-7	once	13	TRBV30
CASSAGLAGDYEQYF	TGTGCCAGCAGCGCCGGACTAGCGGGGGACTACGAGCAGTACTTC	TRBD2	TRBJ2-7	few	15	TRBV9
CASSTYISSGNTIYF	TGTGCCAGCAGCACGTACATCAGCTCTGGAAACACCATATATTTT	-	TRBJ1-3	-	15	TRBV7-2
CASNLASGREETQYF	TGTGCCAGCAATCTTGCTAGCGGAAGAGAAGAGACCCAGTACTTC	-	TRBJ2-5	few	15	TRBV21-1
CASSPASGSSYNEQFF	TGTGCCAGCTCACCGGCTAGCGGGAGCTCCTACAATGAGCAGTTCTTC	TRBD2	TRBJ2-1	-	16	TRBV18
CASSFSGGTDGYTF	TGTGCCAGCAGCTTTTCCGGTGGGACAGATGGCTACACCTTC	TRBD1	TRBJ1-2	-	14	TRBV7-2
CASSLPGFGYTF	TGTGCCAGCAGTTTACCAGGGTTTGGCTACACCTTC	-	TRBJ1-2	-	12	TRBV28
CAWSIGGNQPQHF	TGTGCCTGGAGCATAGGGGGCAATCAGCCCCAGCATTTT	-	TRBJ1-5	few	13	TRBV30
CATSDHRYTEAFF	TGTGCCACCAGTGATCACCGGTACACTGAAGCTTTCTTT	-	TRBJ1-1	few	13	TRBV24-1
CASSLGQGGEQYF	TGTGCCAGTAGTTTGGGACAAGGCGGCGAGCAGTACTTC	-	TRBJ2-7	-	13	TRBV19
CASSFHRGTMYF	TGTGCCAGCAGCTTCCACAGGGGAACCATGTATTTT	TRBD1	TRBJ2-3	few	12	TRBV7-3
CASSTSYAAEQYF	TGTGCTAGTTCCACCTCCTATGCGGCCGAGCAGTACTTC	-	TRBJ2-7	-	13	TRBV12-5
CATKLAGGFRGNEQFF	TGTGCCACCAAACTAGCGGGAGGGTTTAGGGGGAATGAGCAGTTCTTC	TRBD2	TRBJ2-1	-	16	TRBV19
CASSDRYYGYTF	TGCGCCAGCAGCGATAGATACTATGGCTACACCTTC	-	TRBJ1-2	once	12	TRBV5-1
CASSSTRETQYF	TGTGCCAGCAGCTCCACGAGAGAGACCCAGTACTTC	-	TRBJ2-5	-	12	TRBV11-2
CARTATEAQYF	TGCGCCAGGACCGCTACGGAGGCGCAGTATTTT	-	TRBJ2-3	-	11	TRBV10-1
CASSVTGENTGELFF	TGTGCCAGCAGCGTTACAGGGGAGAACACCGGGGAGCTGTTTTTT	TRBD1	TRBJ2-2	-	15	TRBV9
CASSTSEVWDEQYF	TGTGCCAGCAGCACTAGCGAGGTTTGGGACGAGCAGTACTTC	TRBD2	TRBJ2-7	-	14	TRBV2
CASSPFGGSNEQFF	TGCGCCAGCAGTCCTTTCGGCGGGAGCAATGAGCAGTTCTTC	TRBD2	TRBJ2-1	few	14	TRBV5-1
CASSAAGTGVSPLHF	TGTGCCAGCAGCGCCGCCGGGACAGGGGTTTCACCCCTCCACTTT	TRBD1	TRBJ1-6	-	15	TRBV9
CATAGTNKNIQYF	TGTGCCACCGCCGGGACTAATAAAAACATTCAGTACTTC	TRBD2	TRBJ2-4	once	13	TRBV12-3/TRBV12-4
CAISDASSANEQFF	TGTGCCATCAGTGATGCCTCTAGCGCCAATGAGCAGTTCTTC	-	TRBJ2-1	-	14	TRBV10-3
CATSSEGQGVNEQFF	TGTGCCACCAGCAGTGAGGGACAGGGGGTCAATGAGCAGTTCTTC	TRBD1	TRBJ2-1	-	15	TRBV15
CASGQGTNQPQHF	TGTGCCAGCGGACAGGGAACTAATCAGCCCCAGCATTTT	TRBD1	TRBJ1-5	many	13	TRBV9
CASSFETGELFF	TGCGCCAGCAGCTTTGAGACCGGGGAGCTGTTTTTT	-	TRBJ2-2	-	12	TRBV5-1
CASSLATEKLFF	TGTGCCAGCAGCCTGGCAACGGAAAAACTGTTTTTT	-	TRBJ1-4	-	12	TRBV6-6
CASSFPPVGRVGEQYF	TGTGCCAGCAGCTTCCCCCCCGTAGGGCGGGTGGGAGAGCAGTACTTC	-	TRBJ2-7	-	16	TRBV11-2
CAIRPQLAVHNEQFF	TGTGCCATCAGGCCGCAACTAGCGGTACACAATGAGCAGTTCTTC	TRBD2	TRBJ2-1	-	15	TRBV10-3
CASSETGGRGEQFF	TGTGCCAGCAGTGAAACGGGGGGCCGTGGTGAGCAGTTCTTC	-	TRBJ2-1	-	14	TRBV2
CSVLRSDRYEQFF	TGCAGCGTCCTAAGATCTGATAGATATGAGCAGTTCTTC	-	TRBJ2-1	-	13	TRBV29-1
CATSDLAGAWETQYF	TGTGCCACCAGTGATTTAGCAGGGGCCTGGGAGACCCAGTACTTC	-	TRBJ2-5	-	15	TRBV24-1
CASKNRVSTNEKLFF	TGCGCCAGTAAAAACAGGGTTTCGACTAATGAAAAACTGTTTTTT	-	TRBJ1-4	-	15	TRBV4-1
CASSITGALSGELFF	TGTGCCAGCAGCATTACAGGGGCGCTTAGCGGGGAGCTGTTTTTT	TRBD1	TRBJ2-2	-	15	TRBV7-8
CASSPQQGAVGANVLTF	TGTGCCAGCTCACCGCAACAGGGGGCTGTTGGGGCCAACGTCCTGACTTTC	TRBD1	TRBJ2-6	-	17	TRBV18
CSVATGSTEAFF	TGCAGCGTTGCCACAGGAAGCACTGAAGCTTTCTTT	-	TRBJ1-1	-	12	TRBV29-1
CASSDAGANVLTF	TGTGCCAGCAGTGACGCTGGGGCCAACGTCCTGACTTTC	-	TRBJ2-6	-	13	TRBV2
CASSRGTSGTPGYYEQYF	TGCGCCAGCAGCCGCGGGACTAGCGGAACCCCAGGATACTACGAGCAGTACTTC	TRBD2	TRBJ2-7	-	18	TRBV5-1
CASSRDRGDYGYTF	TGTGCCAGCTCACGTGACAGGGGGGACTATGGCTACACCTTC	TRBD1	TRBJ1-2	-	14	TRBV18
CASSLGTHSTDTQYF	TGCGCCAGCAGCCTAGGGACACATAGCACAGATACGCAGTATTTT	-	TRBJ2-3	-	15	TRBV5-1
CASSTRLAGTYYEQYF	TGTGCCAGCAGCACCCGACTAGCGGGGACCTACTACGAGCAGTACTTC	TRBD2	TRBJ2-7	-	16	TRBV7-6